This T cell receptor (beta chain) was recorded in a study of OX40 agonist ivuxolimab in advanced cancers. Study observations and caveats: CD8+ T cells (on average) carried more expanded clones than CD4+ T cells. Normalized T-cell clonal expansion was also low in some nonresponders.

V shed 5 bases and J shed 7 bases, with 12 bases lying between them. Per the germline V gene, CDR1 is SGHTA and CDR2 is FQGNSA. The CDR3 length is 12 residues. Only in-frame clones appear in the TCRdb table, and some are missing; sequencing was by immunoSEQ multiplex PCR. The sample contains 70,000 to 85,000 clones, approximately 90% of which appear only once. Turning to this clone: Its antigen is not identified.

The receptor was derived from an adult with an advanced solid tumor such as melanoma, head and neck, liver or kidney cancer. The chain is built from TRBV7-2 and TRBJ2-7; D is undetermined. Sequenced material: CD4+ or CD8+ T cells sorted from blood, taken in a trial of the OX40 agonist ivuxolimab. The CDR3 here is CASSPRRKEQYF. The CDR3 DNA reads as TGTGCCAGCAGCCCCCGACGGAAAGAGCAGTACTTC.